This is a list of T cell receptor beta chains from one sample in a study of blood T cell repertoires in COVID-19. The assay was immunoSEQ multiplex PCR, and TCRdb's table has in-frame clones only and misses some. This table holds around 270,000 clones, around 90% found once. The source material was peripheral blood. The receptors shown here come from a woman aged 55-69 years with COVID-19, enrolled during active disease. The CDR3 runs from the conserved cysteine through the conserved F or W. The D gene is left open where the match is weak. Expanded clones get a size class; other rows say once, few or many, or leave the size out.

D gene	J gene	V gene	clone size	CDR3 length	CDR3 DNA	CDR3 protein
TRBD1	TRBJ2-3	TRBV6-1	-	15	TGTGCCAGCAGTGAAAGGGGGCAGGGGGTGGATACGCAGTATTTT	CASSERGQGVDTQYF
TRBD1	TRBJ1-2	TRBV5-4	-	15	TGTGCCAGCAGCTTGGGCGGACAGGGACTCCCTGGCTACACCTTC	CASSLGGQGLPGYTF
TRBD2	TRBJ2-1	TRBV11-2	-	16	TGTGCCAGCAGCTTTGATGGGCCTAGCGGGATAAATGAGCAGTTCTTC	CASSFDGPSGINEQFF
-	TRBJ1-4	TRBV5-1	-	14	TGCGCCAGCAGCGCTGGTGATAGAAATGAAAAACTGTTTTTT	CASSAGDRNEKLFF
-	TRBJ2-7	TRBV23-1	-	17	TGCGCCAGCAGTCAACCCGGGTGTGAGGGCCGTACCTACGAGCAGTACTTC	CASSQPGCEGRTYEQYF
TRBD2	TRBJ2-1	TRBV11-1	-	15	TGTGCCAGCAGCTTCGGGACTAGCGGGTACAATGAGCAGTTCTTC	CASSFGTSGYNEQFF
TRBD1	TRBJ1-1	TRBV7-9	-	13	TGTGCCAGCAGCTTGGGGACAGGGTCCGAAGCTTTCTTT	CASSLGTGSEAFF
TRBD1	TRBJ1-5	TRBV28	once	14	TGTGCCAGCAGATGGGGACAGGGGGCCCAGCCCCAGCATTTT	CASRWGQGAQPQHF
TRBD1	TRBJ1-3	TRBV9	-	19	TGTGCCAGCAGCGTTTTACCGGGACAGGGGGCCTACTCTGGAAACACCATATATTTT	CASSVLPGQGAYSGNTIYF
-	TRBJ2-7	TRBV7-9	-	13	TGTGCCAGCAGTGCCGGGGGGCGCTACGAGCAGTACTTC	CASSAGGRYEQYF
TRBD1	TRBJ1-6	TRBV5-1	-	17	TGCGCCAGCAGCTTAAACAGGGGGCGCGATGATAATTCACCCCTCCACTTT	CASSLNRGRDDNSPLHF
TRBD2	TRBJ2-1	TRBV24-1	-	19	TGTGCCACCGCGGAGGGGGTAGCGGGAGACTTCGGGGTATACAATGAGCAGTTCTTC	CATAEGVAGDFGVYNEQFF